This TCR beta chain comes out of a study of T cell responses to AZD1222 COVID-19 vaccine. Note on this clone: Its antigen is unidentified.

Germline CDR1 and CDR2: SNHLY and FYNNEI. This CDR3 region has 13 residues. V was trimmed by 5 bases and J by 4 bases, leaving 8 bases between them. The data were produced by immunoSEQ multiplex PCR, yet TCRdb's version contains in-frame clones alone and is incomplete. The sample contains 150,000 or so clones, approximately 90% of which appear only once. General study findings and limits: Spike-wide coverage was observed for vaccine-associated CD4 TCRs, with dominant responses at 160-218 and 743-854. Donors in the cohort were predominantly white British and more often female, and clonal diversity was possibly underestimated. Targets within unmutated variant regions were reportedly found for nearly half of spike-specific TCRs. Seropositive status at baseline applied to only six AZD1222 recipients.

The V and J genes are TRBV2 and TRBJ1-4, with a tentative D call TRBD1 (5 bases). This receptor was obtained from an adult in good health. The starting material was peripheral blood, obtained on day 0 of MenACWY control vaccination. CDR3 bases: TGTGCCAGCAGTACAGGACGTAATGAAAAACTGTTTTTT. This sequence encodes CASSTGRNEKLFF.